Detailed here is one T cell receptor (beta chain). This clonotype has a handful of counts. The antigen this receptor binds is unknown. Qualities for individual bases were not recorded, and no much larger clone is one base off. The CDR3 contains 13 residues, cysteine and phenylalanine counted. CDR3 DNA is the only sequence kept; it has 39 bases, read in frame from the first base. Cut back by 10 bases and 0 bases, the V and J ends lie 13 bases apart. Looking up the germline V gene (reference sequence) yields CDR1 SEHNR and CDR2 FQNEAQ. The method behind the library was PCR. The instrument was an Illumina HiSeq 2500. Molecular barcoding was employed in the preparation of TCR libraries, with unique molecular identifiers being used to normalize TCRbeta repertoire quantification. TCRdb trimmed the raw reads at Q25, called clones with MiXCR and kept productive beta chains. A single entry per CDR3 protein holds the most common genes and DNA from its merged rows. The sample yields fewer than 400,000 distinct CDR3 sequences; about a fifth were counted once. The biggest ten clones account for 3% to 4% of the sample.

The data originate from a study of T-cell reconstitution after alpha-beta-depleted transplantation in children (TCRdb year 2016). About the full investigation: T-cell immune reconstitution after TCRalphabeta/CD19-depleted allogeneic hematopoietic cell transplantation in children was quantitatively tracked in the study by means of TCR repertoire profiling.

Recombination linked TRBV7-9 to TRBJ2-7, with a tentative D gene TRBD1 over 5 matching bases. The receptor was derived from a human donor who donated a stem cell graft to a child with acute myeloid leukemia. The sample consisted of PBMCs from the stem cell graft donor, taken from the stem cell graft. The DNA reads TGTGCCACCAACCAGGGTTCCTCCTACGAGCAGTACTTC. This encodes CATNQGSSYEQYF.